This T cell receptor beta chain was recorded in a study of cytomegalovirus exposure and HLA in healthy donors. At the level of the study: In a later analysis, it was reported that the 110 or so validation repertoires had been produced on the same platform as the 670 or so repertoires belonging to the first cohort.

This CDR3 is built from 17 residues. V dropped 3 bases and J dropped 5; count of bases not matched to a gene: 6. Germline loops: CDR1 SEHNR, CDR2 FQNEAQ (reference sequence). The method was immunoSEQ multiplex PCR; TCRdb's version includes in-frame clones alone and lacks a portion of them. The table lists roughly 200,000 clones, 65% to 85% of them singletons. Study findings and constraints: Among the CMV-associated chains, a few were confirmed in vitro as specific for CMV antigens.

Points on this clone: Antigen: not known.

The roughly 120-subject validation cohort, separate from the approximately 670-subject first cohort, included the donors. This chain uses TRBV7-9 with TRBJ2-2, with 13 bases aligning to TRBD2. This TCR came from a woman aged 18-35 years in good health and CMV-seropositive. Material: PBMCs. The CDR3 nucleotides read TGTGCCAGCAGCTTCGGGACTAGCGGGGAAGGAACCGGGGAGCTGTTTTTT. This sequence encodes CASSFGTSGEGTGELFF.